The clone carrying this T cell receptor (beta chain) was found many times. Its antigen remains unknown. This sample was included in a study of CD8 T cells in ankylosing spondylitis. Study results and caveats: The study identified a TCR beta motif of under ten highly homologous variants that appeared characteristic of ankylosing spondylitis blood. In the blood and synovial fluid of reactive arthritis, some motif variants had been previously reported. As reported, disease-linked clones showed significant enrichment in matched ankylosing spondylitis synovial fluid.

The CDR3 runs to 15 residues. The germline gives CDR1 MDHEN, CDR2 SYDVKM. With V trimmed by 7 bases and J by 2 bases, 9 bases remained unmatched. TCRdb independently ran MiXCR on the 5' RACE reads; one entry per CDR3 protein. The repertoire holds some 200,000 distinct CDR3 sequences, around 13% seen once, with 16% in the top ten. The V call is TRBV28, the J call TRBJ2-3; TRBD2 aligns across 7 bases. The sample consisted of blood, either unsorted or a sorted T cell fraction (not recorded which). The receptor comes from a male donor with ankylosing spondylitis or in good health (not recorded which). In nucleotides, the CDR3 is TGTGCCAGCACCTCGTACGCGGGAGACACAGATACGCAGTATTTT. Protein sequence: CASTSYAGDTDTQYF.